The rows below give T cell receptor beta chains drawn from one sample of a study of regulatory T cells in long-lasting Graves disease. In TCRdb, the multiplex PCR reads were re-called with MiXCR into one record per CDR3 protein. Of 550,000 to 650,000 distinct CDR3 sequences in the sample, roughly 15% were seen once. These data also formed part of another study, on T cells in Graves' hyperthyroidism and ophthalmopathy.

Sequenced material: peripheral blood mononuclear cells (PBMCs), taken at new diagnosis, from a patient treated with antithyroid drugs. These receptors all stem from a man aged 18 to 30 with Graves disease. Each CDR3 is given without its conserved first and last residue. Fields, in order: clone size, V gene, CDR3 length, CDR3 protein. Size values are once, few and many counts, or a class for expanded clones, and some rows have none.

.,TRBV7-9,13,ASRLKRGLLNEQF
.,TRBV15,14,ATSSEYFVRQTEAF
.,TRBV4-1,10,ASSQDWAGQF
few,TRBV5-1,13,ASSLLAGVGTEAF
few,TRBV29-1,11,SALQAGANVLT
many,TRBV12-3/TRBV12-4,15,ASSSPIGSGNTGELF
.,TRBV4-2,13,ASSRGLDSSYEQY
few,TRBV19,11,ASGQASYNEQF
few,TRBV19,8,ASTDGIQH
many,TRBV7-9,13,ASSLVSAALIEQY
few,TRBV12-3/TRBV12-4,13,ASSITGGIGETQY
.,TRBV10-3,13,AISESVQGGTEAF
few,TRBV7-9,10,ASRTQNTEAF
.,TRBV30,12,AWSEAGGGETQY
few,TRBV28,12,ASQVGANTDTQY
.,TRBV7-9,10,ASTWRGTEAF
many,TRBV28,15,ASSLVPTVSGANVLT
few,TRBV11-2,16,ASSSPSAPPIFNYGYT
many,TRBV7-2,14,ASSLLGGDLLNEQF
.,TRBV24-1,13,ATSDSRDIGNTIY
.,TRBV4-1,11,ASRQILGTEAF
few,TRBV14,14,ASSQGVLGAYNEQF